The 7 T cell receptor beta chains in this list originate from one sample, sequenced in a study of molecular identifiers for immune sequencing clone quantification. TCRdb re-called the PCR reads through MiXCR, storing one row per CDR3 protein. The table records under 800,000 distinct CDR3 sequences, roughly 27% of them present only once. Sequenced material: naive CD8+ T cells from blood, with Jurkat cell RNA spiked in. Sample subset: FACS-sorted CD8+CD4-CCR7+CD45RA+ naive T cells. These receptors came from a human donor in good health. Some libraries in this study had Jurkat cell RNA spiked in.

This clonotype has a count of ten or more. This rearrangement joins TRBV25-1 to TRBJ2-7, with TRBD2 matching over 9 bases. Germline V gives CDR1 MGHDK, CDR2 SYGVNS. The CDR3 extends over 15 amino acids. Trimming cost V 1 base and J 2 bases; bases outside gene matches: 3. CDR3 coding DNA: TGTGCCAGCAGTGAATGGGGCGGGAGGGCCTACGAGCAGTACTTC. Amino acid sequence: CASSEWGGRAYEQYF.

The V call is TRBV5-1, the J call TRBJ2-7; D call uncertain. The V end was cut by 0 bases, the J end by 0 bases, with 7 bases between. From germline, CDR1 is SGHRS and CDR2 YFSETQ. This CDR3 contains 14 residues. The CDR3 sequence: CASSLAWGSYEQYF. The CDR3 DNA is TGCGCCAGCAGCTTGGCCTGGGGCTCCTACGAGCAGTACTTC.

This clonotype has just a few counts. This CDR3 is CASSITQGNQPQHF. The CDR3 DNA is TGTGCCAGTAGTATAACACAGGGTAATCAGCCCCAGCATTTT. The rearrangement links TRBV19 to TRBJ1-5; D may be TRBD1 (6 bases). This CDR3 has 14 amino acids. Per the germline V gene, CDR1 is LNHDA and CDR2 is SQIVND (reference sequence). Trimming left V 2 bases short and J 4 bases short, with 9 bases between.

This clonotype has only a few counts. The chain uses TRBV5-6 and TRBJ1-2, with D hard to call. The ends were cut back, 5 bases at V and 3 bases at J, with 11 bases in the middle. Germline-derived CDR1 and CDR2 are SGHDT and YYEEEE. The CDR3 has 13 amino acids. The CDR3 nucleotides are TGTGCCAGCAGACCGCCCTTATACTATGGCTACACCTTC. This gives the protein CASRPPLYYGYTF.

A note on this clonotype: A read error is possible here, since a much larger clone lies one base away. The rearrangement joins TRBV5-1 to TRBJ1-3; D unclear. The CDR3 totals 13 residues. From germline, CDR1 is SGHRS and CDR2 YFSETQ. Here the CDR3 reads CASNLEGANNIYF. DNA for the CDR3: TGCGCCAGCAATTTGGAGGGAGCAAACAACATATATTTT.

Many counts were recorded for this clonotype. CDR3 nucleotides: TGTGCCAGCAGTTCCACTGGTCCCCATGAGCAGTTCTTC. It specifies CASSSTGPHEQFF. This chain uses TRBV27 with TRBJ2-1, with D hard to call. Trimming removed 4 bases from V and 8 bases from J, with 12 bases in between. This CDR3 spans 13 amino acids. Germline CDR1 reads MNHEY; CDR2 reads SMNVEV (reference sequence).

This clonotype was seen repeatedly, ten times or more. This chain uses TRBV6-2 or TRBV6-3 with TRBJ2-3, with a tentative D call TRBD2 (6 bases). The germline CDR1 and CDR2 sequences are MNHEY and SVGEGT. The CDR3 covers 16 residues. Trimming cost V 0 bases and J 2 bases, with 12 bases left between them. The CDR3 reads CASSYSGRDPTDTQYF. The CDR3 region has the DNA TGTGCCAGCAGTTACTCGGGGCGGGACCCCACAGATACGCAGTATTTT.